The following is a T cell receptor (delta chain) sequence with its context. Its specificity is not known. This entry is derived from a study of Vδ1+ human thymocytes. The study's findings and limits: The authors advised highly purified populations and single-cell validation. Thymic TRG and TRD repertoires appeared highly polyclonal.

The template was reverse-transcribed extracted RNA. CDR3 amplicons came from multiplex PCR with pooled V-gene forward and constant-region reverse primers. TCRdb re-processed the multiplex PCR reads via CATT. Of approximately 25,000 delta-chain clones in the sample, 7.4% are singletons; the top ten hold more than 0.9%. The CDR3 sequence is 20 residues long. Purity of the sorted Vdelta1+ thymocytes ranged from roughly 98% to 99.6%. This receptor was taken from a girl in the first two years of life who had congenital heart surgery. No call was made for the V gene; the J gene is TRDJ1; whether TRDD3, the table's D call, matches the DNA was not checked. The sequencing sample was made of Vdelta1+ gamma-delta thymocytes from the thymus. The sample's subset: FACS-sorted CD3+ TCRalphabeta- TCRVdelta1+ TCRVdelta2- thymocytes. This chain's CDR3 is CALGEPSPPWGIQYTDKLIF. CDR3 bases: TGTGCTCTTGGGGAACCTTCTCCCCCCTGGGGGATTCAGTACACCGATAAACTCATCTTT.